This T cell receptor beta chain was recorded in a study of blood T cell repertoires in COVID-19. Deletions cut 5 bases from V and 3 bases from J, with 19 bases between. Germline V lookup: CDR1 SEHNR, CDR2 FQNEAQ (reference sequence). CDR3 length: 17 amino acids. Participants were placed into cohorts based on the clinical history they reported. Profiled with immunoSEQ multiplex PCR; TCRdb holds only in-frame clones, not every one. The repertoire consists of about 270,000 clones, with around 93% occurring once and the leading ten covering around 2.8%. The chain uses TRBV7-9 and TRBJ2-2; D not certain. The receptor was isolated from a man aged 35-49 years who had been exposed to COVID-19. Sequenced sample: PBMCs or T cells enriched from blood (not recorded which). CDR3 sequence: CASSPTKTIFYTGELFF. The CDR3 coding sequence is TGTGCCAGCAGCCCGACCAAGACAATTTTTTACACCGGGGAGCTGTTTTTT. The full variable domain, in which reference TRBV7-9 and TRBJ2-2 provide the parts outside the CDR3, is DTGVSQNPRHKITKRGQNVTFRCDPISEHNRLYWYRQTLGQGPEFLTYFQNEAQLEKSRLLSDRFSAERPKGSFSTLEIQRTEQGDSAMYLCASSPTKTIFYTGELFFGEGSRLTVL.